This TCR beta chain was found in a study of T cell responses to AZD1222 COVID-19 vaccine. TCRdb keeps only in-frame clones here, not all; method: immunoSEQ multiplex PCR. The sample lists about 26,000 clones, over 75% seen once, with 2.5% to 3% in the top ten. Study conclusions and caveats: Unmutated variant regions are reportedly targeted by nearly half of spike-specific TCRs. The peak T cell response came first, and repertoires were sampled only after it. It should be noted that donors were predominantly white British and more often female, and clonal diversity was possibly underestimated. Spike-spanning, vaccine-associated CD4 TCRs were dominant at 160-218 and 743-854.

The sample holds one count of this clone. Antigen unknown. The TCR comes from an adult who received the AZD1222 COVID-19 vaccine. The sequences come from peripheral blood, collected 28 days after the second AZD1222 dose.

CDR3 amino acids: CASSIGEGLGTQYF. CDR3 nucleotide sequence: TGTGCCAGTAGTATAGGGGAGGGGTTGGGGACCCAGTACTTC. The rearrangement links TRBV19 to TRBJ2-5, with 7 bases that match TRBD2. Unmatched junction bases numbered 6, after V lost 1 base and J lost 7 bases. The CDR3 spans 14 residues. The germline V gene has CDR1 LNHDA and CDR2 SQIVND (reference sequence).